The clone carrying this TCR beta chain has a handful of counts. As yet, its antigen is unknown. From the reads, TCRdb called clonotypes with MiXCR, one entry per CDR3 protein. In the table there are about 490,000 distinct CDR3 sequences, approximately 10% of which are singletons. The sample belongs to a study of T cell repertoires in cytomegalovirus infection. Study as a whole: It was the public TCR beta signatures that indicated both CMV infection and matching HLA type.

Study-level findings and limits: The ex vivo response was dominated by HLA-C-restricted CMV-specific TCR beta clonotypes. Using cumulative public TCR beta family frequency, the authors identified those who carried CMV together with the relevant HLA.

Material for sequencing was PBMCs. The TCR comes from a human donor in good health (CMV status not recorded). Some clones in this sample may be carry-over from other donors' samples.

The CDR3 sequence is CASSGVAEAYNEQFF. The CDR3 DNA reads as TGTGCCAGCAGTGGGGTAGCGGAAGCCTACAATGAGCAGTTCTTC. V usage is TRBV2 and J usage is TRBJ2-1; D perhaps matches TRBD2 (6 bases). Germline assignment: CDR1 SNHLY and CDR2 FYNNEI. This CDR3 has 15 residues. Trimming took 4 bases from V and 2 from J, leaving 12 bases between them.